The next 19 T cell receptor beta chains were all read from a single sample in a study of tumor-infiltrating lymphocytes in primary liver carcinoma. Production of TCR beta cDNA used roughly 480 ng total RNA together with a constant-region primer. Modified slightly, ARM-PCR produced TCR beta libraries over three nested multiplex PCR rounds. PCR rounds one and two used TRBV1-TRBV30 forward primers with a C-beta reverse primer for around 11 cycles each. Each CDR3 protein gets one entry after TCRdb re-called the multiplex PCR reads with MiXCR. The sample contains fewer than 350,000 distinct CDR3 sequences, 65% of which appear only once. It was unsorted whole blood that yielded blood RNA, and germline DNA was also extracted. The sequenced sample consisted of peripheral blood. These TCRs come from a man aged 35 to 55 with primary liver carcinoma and hepatitis B virus infection.

This clonotype was seen more than once but under ten times. V and J are TRBV21-1 and TRBJ1-5. TRBV21-1 is a pseudogene. The CDR3 runs 11 residues. CDR3 region: CASTANQPQHF. The CDR3 DNA follows: TGTGCCAGCACGGCTAATCAGCCCCAGCATTTT.

This clonotype occurred a few times. The chain recombines TRBV7-9 with TRBJ1-2; D is uncertain. CDR3 length equals 13 residues. CDR1 is SEHNR, CDR2 FQNEAQ, per germline (reference sequence). Trimming removed 3 bases from V and 1 base from J, with 6 bases in between. CDR3 DNA sequence: TGTGCCAGCAGCTTGAGTAGTAACTATGGCTACACCTTC. It codes for CASSLSSNYGYTF.

Worth noting for this clonotype: A much larger clone sits a single nucleotide away, making a read error possible. The rearrangement joins TRBV4-3 to TRBJ2-2; unclear D gene. The germline V and J ends were trimmed by 6 bases and 2 bases, with 13 bases remaining between them. The CDR3 covers 15 residues. Per germline, CDR1 LGHNA and CDR2 YSLEER. In DNA, the CDR3 is TGCGCCAGCAGACAGACACGGATAAACACCGGGGAGCTGTTTTTT. It codes for CASRQTRINTGELFF.

Comment on this clonotype: Just one base apart from a much larger clone, this may be a read error. The V gene is TRBV30, the J gene TRBJ1-1; D not resolved. From germline, CDR1 is GTSNPN and CDR2 SVGIG (reference sequence). The CDR3 loop spans 12 amino acids. Here the CDR3 DNA reads TGTTCCTGGAGTTTCGTGTCGGGGGAAGCTTTCTTT. Translated: CSWSFVSGEAFF.

This clonotype was found a few times. This chain joins TRBV29-1 and TRBJ1-2; 8 positions agree with TRBD1. J was trimmed by 8 bases and V by 6 bases; bases with no gene match: 14. Germline V gene lookup returns CDR1 SQVTM and CDR2 ANQGSEA. This CDR3 region has 14 residues. Here the CDR3 reads CSVKGQGVLRGYTF. CDR3 in DNA: TGCAGCGTCAAAGGACAGGGAGTTCTACGGGGCTACACCTTC.

On this clonotype itself: Its ends do not fully match the called genes, so a read error is possible. V usage is TRBV12-3 or TRBV12-4 and J usage is TRBJ2-2, with 7 bases aligning to TRBD1. CDR3 size: 17 residues. The CDR3 region has the DNA TGTGCCAGCAGTTCCCTCGTACAGGGGCTTAACACCGGGGAGCTGTCTTTT. It specifies CASSSLVQGLNTGELSF.

V gene TRBV28 combines with J gene TRBJ1-1; maybe TRBD1 (6 bases). The CDR3 covers 14 residues. The ends were cut back, 4 bases at V and 8 bases at J, with 17 bases in the middle. Germline values: CDR1 MDHEN, CDR2 SYDVKM. CDR3 protein: CASSSWTAGTEAFF. For the CDR3, the DNA is TGTGCCAGCAGTTCCTGGACAGCAGGAACAGAAGCTTTCTTT.

In DNA form, the CDR3 reads TGTACCTGCTCGGTCCTTTCTAGCGGCGACGAGCAGTACTTC. Translating gives CTCSVLSSGDEQYF. The chain employs TRBV6-1 and TRBJ2-7; 7 nucleotides match TRBD2. The CDR3 extends over 14 amino acids. Germline CDR1 and CDR2: MNHNS and SASEGT.

Remarks on this clonotype: This may come from a read error, since a much larger clone is one base off. The chain recombines TRBV4-1 with TRBJ2-7; D call uncertain. The CDR3 is 16 residues long. The germline V gene encodes CDR1 MGHRA and CDR2 YSYEKL. The V gene lost 4 bases and the J gene lost 0 bases, with 16 bases spanning the gap. The CDR3 coding sequence is TGCGCCAGCAGCCCCATCCCGCGCAGAAGCTCCTACGAGCAGTACTTC. Amino acid sequence: CASSPIPRRSSYEQYF.

This clonotype was recorded many times. The gene calls are TRBV6-1 and TRBJ2-3; 9 bases line up with TRBD1. The J segment lost 3 bases and the V segment lost 6 bases, leaving 7 bases of the junction unmatched. The germline gives CDR1 MNHNS, CDR2 SASEGT. The length of the CDR3 is 15 residues. In nucleotides, the CDR3 is TGTGCCAGCAGGATCGGGACAGGGAGGACAGATACGCAGTATTTT. Protein: CASRIGTGRTDTQYF.

On this clonotype itself: A read error is possible here, since a much larger clone lies one base away. The chain is built from TRBV6-2 or TRBV6-3 and TRBJ2-1; D may correspond to TRBD1 or TRBD2 (5 bases each). V gave up 2 bases and J gave up 6 bases, with 14 bases separating them. Germline V gene data show CDR1 as MNHEY and CDR2 as SVGEGT. The CDR3 consists of 15 residues. The CDR3 is CASSYGGSEANEQFF. The CDR3 DNA follows: TGTGCCAGCAGTTACGGGGGTAGCGAGGCCAATGAGCAGTTCTTC.

The V and J genes are TRBV7-6 and TRBJ1-6; D gene unclear. Germline V CDR1 and CDR2: SGHVS, FNYEAQ. There are 15 residues in the CDR3. The V and J ends lost 5 bases and 6 bases respectively, with 14 bases between them. Here the CDR3 DNA reads TGTGCCAGCAGCCCTACAACAGAGACTAATTCACCCCTCCACTTT. Its protein product is CASSPTTETNSPLHF.

Note on this clonotype: At one boundary the junction diverges from the germline segment, which might be a read error. The V and J genes are TRBV11-2 and TRBJ1-5; D gene uncertain. In germline, CDR1 is SGHAT, CDR2 FQNNGV. The CDR3 consists of 14 residues. The DNA of the CDR3 is TGTGCCAGCAACTTAGTCGCCGGTAGTCAGCCCCAGCATTTT. It specifies CASNLVAGSQPQHF.

This clonotype was seen ten or more times. The genes are TRBV12-3 or TRBV12-4 and TRBJ2-1; D call uncertain. This CDR3 is 15 amino acids long. V was pared by 2 bases and J by 5 bases, with 13 bases between. The CDR3 coding sequence is TGTGCCAGCAGTTTAATGGGGAATCGGGACAATGAGCAGTTCTTC. Protein product: CASSLMGNRDNEQFF.

Notes on this clonotype: The junction shows a germline mismatch at one end, possibly a read error. The genes are TRBV11-1 and TRBJ2-7; TRBD2 agrees at 7 bases. The germline gives CDR1 SGHAT, CDR2 FQDESV (reference sequence). The CDR3 is 20 residues long. The CDR3: CASSPLLGAGNEKSSYELYF. CDR3 in DNA: TGTGCCAGCAGCCCCCTCTTGGGAGCGGGAAACGAAAAGAGTTCCTACGAGCTGTATTTC.

This clonotype has more than one count but fewer than ten. The chain joins TRBV6-2 or TRBV6-3 to TRBJ2-3, with 8 nucleotides matching TRBD1. The germline gives CDR1 MNHEY, CDR2 SVGEGT. This CDR3 has 16 residues. J gave up 1 base and V 0 bases, and 3 bases lay outside the gene matches. CDR3 sequence: CASSYSPGQGTDTQYF. The CDR3 coding sequence is TGTGCCAGCAGTTACTCCCCGGGACAGGGCACAGATACGCAGTATTTT.

A remark on this clonotype: This may come from a read error, since a much larger clone is one base off. The CDR3 carries no conserved terminal phenylalanine or tryptophan, so it likely arises from a read error. The chain joins TRBV6-1 to TRBJ2-1, with D uncertain. There are 14 residues in the CDR3. CDR1 is MNHNS, CDR2 SASEGT, per germline. The V gene lost 1 base and the J gene lost 7 bases, with 11 bases spanning the gap. CDR3 bases: TGTGCCAGCAGTGAAGTGGTAATCTCTAATGAGCAGTTCTTA. This codes for CASSEVVISNEQFL.

Comment on this clonotype: With a much larger clone just one base away, this may be a read error. The rearrangement uses TRBV29-1 and TRBJ1-2; D ambiguous. The CDR3 runs 13 residues. Per germline, CDR1 SQVTM and CDR2 ANQGSEA. CDR3 protein: CIVEDRGPYGYTF. The CDR3 region has the DNA TGCATCGTTGAAGATCGAGGGCCGTATGGCTACACCTTC.

This clonotype was found a few times. V usage is TRBV6-1 and J usage is TRBJ2-3, with 10 bases fitting TRBD2. The CDR3 is made up of 16 amino acids. CDR1 and CDR2 from the germline V gene are MNHNS and SASEGT. The trim removed 3 bases at V and 1 base at J, leaving 4 bases unmatched. The CDR3 loop is CASSEASGSGTDTQYF. The DNA of the CDR3 is TGTGCCAGCAGTGAGGCTAGCGGGAGCGGCACAGATACGCAGTATTTT.